Presented here are 19 T cell receptor beta chains from one specimen sequenced in a study of shared clonotypes between healthy human individuals. Libraries were prepared by immunoSEQ multiplex PCR; TCRdb keeps only in-frame clonotypes and omits some of them. The table shows approximately 1.1 million clones, with 78% occurring only once. Sequenced input: memory CD4+ T cells from PBMCs. Documented subset: CD45RA-negative fraction. Receptor source: a man aged 18-30 years in good health. Some clones in this sample may be carry-over from other donors' samples.

DNA for the CDR3: TGTGCCAGCAGTGAACAAATACTTTCAGTACAGCCCCAGCATTTT. Translated: CASSEQILSVQPQHF. The chain uses TRBV2 and TRBJ1-5; D gene unclear. CDR3 length: 15 amino acids. The germline CDR1 and CDR2 sequences are SNHLY and FYNNEI. V lost 2 bases and J lost 7, with 15 bases in between.

This clone turned up a few times. The chain is built from TRBV5-1 and TRBJ1-1, with 8 bases fitting TRBD1. The V gene end was trimmed by 4 bases and the J gene end by 3 bases; junction bases not matched to a gene: 5. There are 14 residues in the CDR3. Per the germline V gene, CDR1 is SGHRS and CDR2 is YFSETQ. Written as DNA, the CDR3 is TGCGCCAGCAGCACAGGACAGGGATACACTGAAGCTTTCTTT. Protein sequence: CASSTGQGYTEAFF.

The chain has TRBV6-6 and TRBJ2-3; maybe TRBD2 (6 bases). The V end was cut by 7 bases, the J end by 3 bases, with 14 bases between. Germline assignment: CDR1 MNHNY and CDR2 SVGAGI (reference sequence). The CDR3 spans 14 residues. CDR3 in amino acids: CASTPRRGTDTQYF. DNA of the CDR3: TGTGCCAGCACCCCTCGACGGGGGACAGATACGCAGTATTTT.

The gene calls are TRBV6-5 and TRBJ2-1; 7 bases fit TRBD2. The V gene end was trimmed by 7 bases and the J gene end by 8 bases; junction bases not matched to a gene: 8. Germline values: CDR1 MNHEY, CDR2 SVGAGI. There are 13 residues in the CDR3. CDR3 nucleotides: TGTGCCAGCAACAAAGCGGGATCATATGAGCAGTTCTTC. Translation gives CASNKAGSYEQFF.

The rearrangement uses TRBV6-7 and TRBJ2-3; D is unclear. TRBV6-7 is filed as an ORF, its function uncertain. The CDR3 loop spans 16 amino acids. Trimming pared 8 bases from V and 1 base from J, leaving 19 bases between. The CDR3 reads CASRRGERTGTDTQYF. In nucleotides, the CDR3 is TGTGCCAGCCGGAGAGGTGAGCGCACTGGCACAGATACGCAGTATTTT.

This CDR3 reads CASSSRGRVDTQYF. The CDR3 DNA reads as TGTGCCAGCAGCTCCCGAGGGAGGGTAGATACGCAGTATTTT. The rearrangement links TRBV7-9 to TRBJ2-3; 7 positions agree with TRBD2. J gave up 5 bases and V 4 bases, and 6 bases lay outside the gene matches. This CDR3 comprises 14 residues. In germline, CDR1 is SEHNR, CDR2 FQNEAQ (reference sequence).

Only one count was recorded for this clone. The rearrangement links TRBV29-1 to TRBJ2-3, with 7 nucleotides matching TRBD1. J was trimmed by 9 bases and V by 6 bases; bases with no gene match: 15. This CDR3 contains 14 residues. In germline, CDR1 is SQVTM, CDR2 ANQGSEA. In nucleotides, the CDR3 is TGCAGCGTCTCCGGACAGGTCGGGCAGGTAACGCAGTATTTT. Translated, it gives CSVSGQVGQVTQYF.

This rearrangement joins TRBV5-4 to TRBJ2-6; tentative D call: TRBD2 (6 bases). The CDR3 has 18 residues. Trimming took off 1 base at V and 0 bases at J, with 14 bases between the two ends. Germline lookup yields CDR1 SGHNT and CDR2 YYREEE (reference sequence). The CDR3 sequence is CASSLSGLGGSGANVLTF. CDR3 coding DNA: TGTGCCAGCAGCTTGTCAGGACTCGGGGGCTCTGGGGCCAACGTCCTGACTTTC.

This clone appeared a few times. The rearrangement links TRBV7-3 to TRBJ1-2, with 8 bases fitting TRBD1. Germline V gene data show CDR1 as SGHTA and CDR2 as FQGTGA. V shed 5 bases, J shed 8 bases, and the junction held 13 bases outside the gene matches. The CDR3 covers 15 residues. The CDR3 DNA reads TGTGCCAGCAGCCACCCCGGACAGGGAGAAGAAGGCTACACCTTC. This codes for CASSHPGQGEEGYTF.

This clone was observed a single time. As DNA, the CDR3 is TGTGCCAGCAGTTTTCCGGGACAGGGTATATTGGCCCCTGAAGCTTTCTTT. It translates to CASSFPGQGILAPEAFF. The chain carries TRBV27 and TRBJ1-1, with TRBD1 matching over 9 bases. J lost 6 bases, V lost 3 bases, and 14 bases had no gene match. This CDR3 is built from 17 residues. CDR1 MNHEY and CDR2 SMNVEV come from the germline V gene (reference sequence).

The chain has TRBV5-1 and TRBJ2-7; tentatively, D is TRBD1 (5 bases). V was trimmed by 1 base and J by 7 bases, leaving 15 bases between them. CDR1 SGHRS and CDR2 YFSETQ come from the germline V gene. This CDR3 has 14 amino acids. The CDR3 reads CASSLLQGESEQYF. CDR3 in DNA: TGCGCCAGCAGCTTGCTCCAGGGCGAGTCGGAGCAGTACTTC. Drawing the rest from reference TRBV5-1 and TRBJ2-7, the complete variable domain is KAGVTQTPRYLIKTRGQQVTLSCSPISGHRSVSWYQQTPGQGLQFLFEYFSETQRNKGNFPGRFSGRQFSNSRSEMNVSTLELGDSALYLCASSLLQGESEQYFGPGTRLTVT.

The chain joins TRBV7-2 to TRBJ1-4; 7 positions match TRBD1. The CDR3 totals 15 residues. Trimming removed 2 bases from V and 5 bases from J; junction bases left unmatched: 5. Germline CDR1 SGHTA, CDR2 FQGNSA. CDR3 nucleotides: TGTGCCAGCAGCTTACCAACGGGACAGAATGAAAAACTGTTTTTT. Residues: CASSLPTGQNEKLFF.

The chain has TRBV19 and TRBJ1-2; no reliable D call. Looked up from germline, CDR1 is LNHDA and CDR2 is SQIVND (reference sequence). The CDR3 runs to 11 residues. Trimming pared 3 bases from V and 8 bases from J, leaving 7 bases between. This CDR3 reads CASSIESGYTF. CDR3 DNA: TGTGCCAGTAGTATCGAGTCGGGCTACACCTTC.

The rearrangement uses TRBV28 and TRBJ1-1, with 12 positions matching TRBD1. J gave up 0 bases and V 6 bases, and 8 bases lay outside the gene matches. The CDR3 length is 17 residues. Per germline, CDR1 MDHEN and CDR2 SYDVKM. CDR3 amino acids: CASSFHRDRGLNTEAFF. The CDR3 region has the DNA TGTGCCAGCAGCTTTCATCGGGACAGGGGGCTGAACACTGAAGCTTTCTTT.

V is TRBV11-2 and J is TRBJ2-5, with 13 bases matching TRBD2. Trimming took 5 bases from V and 5 from J; bases not matched to a gene: 8. Germline V lookup: CDR1 SGHAT, CDR2 FQNNGV. The CDR3 is 16 residues long. For the CDR3, the DNA is TGTGCCAGCAGCCCGGGGACTAGCGGGGTCTTTGAGACCCAGTACTTC. Protein: CASSPGTSGVFETQYF.

The chain carries TRBV14 and TRBJ2-3; a possible D gene is TRBD1 (6 bases). V shed 3 bases and J shed 8 bases, with 21 bases lying between them. The germline gives CDR1 SGHDN, CDR2 FVKESK. The CDR3 spans 16 residues. CDR3 residues: CASSQGAGRGTSTQYF. The CDR3 DNA reads as TGTGCCAGCAGCCAGGGCGCTGGCAGAGGGACAAGTACGCAGTATTTT.

This chain joins TRBV21-1 and TRBJ1-1. TRBV21-1 is a pseudogene segment. The CDR3 sequence is 14 residues long. The CDR3 spells CARVRNFMNTEAFF. As DNA, the CDR3 is TGTGCCAGAGTCCGGAATTTCATGAACACTGAAGCTTTCTTT.

This rearrangement joins TRBV27 to TRBJ1-5, with a tentative D call TRBD1 (6 bases). This CDR3 spans 15 amino acids. In germline, CDR1 is MNHEY, CDR2 SMNVEV (reference sequence). Trimming removed 2 bases at V and 4 bases at J, with 12 bases between. The CDR3 loop reads CASSLRQGKNQPQHF. CDR3 DNA sequence: TGTGCCAGCAGTTTAAGGCAGGGGAAAAATCAGCCCCAGCATTTT.

The chain is built from TRBV7-8 and TRBJ2-5; 9 nucleotides agree with TRBD1. This CDR3 is built from 16 residues. Germline V CDR1 and CDR2: SGHVS, FQNEAQ. Trimming took 5 bases from V and 5 from J; bases not matched to a gene: 12. The CDR3 coding sequence is TGTGCCAGCAGCAAACTCAGGACAGGGGCGGGGGAGACCCAGTACTTC. Translation: CASSKLRTGAGETQYF. The entire variable domain, with the rest obtained from reference TRBV7-8 and TRBJ2-5, is as follows: GAGVSQSPRYKVAKRGQDVALRCDPISGHVSLFWYQQALGQGPEFLTYFQNEAQLDKSGLPSDRFFAERPEGSVSTLKIQRTQQEDSAVYLCASSKLRTGAGETQYFGPGTRLLVL.